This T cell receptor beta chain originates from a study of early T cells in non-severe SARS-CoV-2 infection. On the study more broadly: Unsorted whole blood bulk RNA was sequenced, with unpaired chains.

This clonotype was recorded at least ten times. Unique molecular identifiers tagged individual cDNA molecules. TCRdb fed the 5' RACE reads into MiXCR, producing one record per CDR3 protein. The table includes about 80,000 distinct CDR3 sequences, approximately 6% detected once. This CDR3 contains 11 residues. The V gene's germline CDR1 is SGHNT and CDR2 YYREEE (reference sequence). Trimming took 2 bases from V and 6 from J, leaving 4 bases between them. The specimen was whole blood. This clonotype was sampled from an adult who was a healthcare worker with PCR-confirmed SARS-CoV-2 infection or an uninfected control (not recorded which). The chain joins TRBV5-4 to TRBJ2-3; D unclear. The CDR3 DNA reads TGTGCCAGCAGCTTAGGGGATACGCAGTATTTT. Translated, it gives CASSLGDTQYF.